Below, 27 T cell receptor beta chains from the same sample are listed, as sequenced in a study of blood T cells in healthy people across ages. Primers used in a second PCR of about 6 to 11 cycles were a sample-barcoded 5' primer and a J-beta primer mix. TCRdb fed the 5' RACE reads into MiXCR, producing one record per CDR3 protein. The sample lists about 1,800,000 distinct CDR3 sequences, 28% occurring once. The sequenced material came from blood. Receptors were obtained from a woman aged 25 to 39 in good health.

Remarks on this clonotype: This sequence may be a read error, since a much larger clone differs from it by one base. The V and J genes are TRBV10-2 and TRBJ2-7; TRBD2 agrees at 9 bases. Germline V gene data show CDR1 as WSHSY and CDR2 as SAAADI. The CDR3 has 14 residues. The CDR3 DNA sequence: TGCGCCAGCAGGGAGTCTAGCGGGGCCTACGAGCAGCACTTC. Its translation: CASRESSGAYEQHF.

This clonotype appeared a few times. The chain is built from TRBV20-1 and TRBJ1-2; 11 nucleotides match TRBD1. The CDR3 covers 16 residues. Germline V CDR1 and CDR2: DFQATT, SNEGSKA (reference sequence). Trimming took 5 bases from V and 1 from J; bases not matched to a gene: 9. The CDR3 here is CSAWDRGSPNNYGYTF. The CDR3 DNA follows: TGCAGTGCTTGGGACAGGGGGTCCCCAAATAACTATGGCTACACCTTC.

Note on this clonotype: A read error may explain this, as a much larger clone is one base away. The genes are TRBV20-1 and TRBJ2-1, with 10 bases matching TRBD2. Germline V gene sequence: CDR1 DFQATT, CDR2 SNEGSKA (reference sequence). This CDR3 spans 20 amino acids. The CDR3 coding sequence is TGCAGTGCTAGTATTGGGCGACTAGCGGGTCAAGTCCCGCCCTACATTGAGCAGTTCTTC. Residues: CSASIGRLAGQVPPYIEQFF.

This clonotype was seen many times. The gene calls are TRBV20-1 and TRBJ2-7; 14 nucleotides line up with TRBD2. This CDR3 is built from 15 residues. Germline CDR1 DFQATT, CDR2 SNEGSKA (reference sequence). V dropped 5 bases and J dropped 4; count of bases not matched to a gene: 7. This CDR3 is CSAGGLAGGDYEQYF. As DNA, the CDR3 is TGCAGTGCTGGAGGACTAGCGGGGGGAGATTACGAGCAGTACTTC.

This clonotype was picked up many times. The CDR3 loop is CSASSGRANIYNEQFF. The CDR3 bases are TGCAGTGCTAGTAGCGGGAGGGCCAATATATACAATGAGCAGTTCTTC. The chain recombines TRBV20-1 with TRBJ2-1; 11 nucleotides match TRBD2. The CDR3 covers 16 residues. J gave up 4 bases and V 3 bases, and 8 bases lay outside the gene matches. Germline-derived CDR1 and CDR2 are DFQATT and SNEGSKA (reference sequence).

This chain uses TRBV2 with TRBJ2-3; tentative D call: TRBD1 (5 bases). CDR1 is SNHLY and CDR2 is FYNNEI in the germline V gene. This CDR3 is built from 21 residues. V dropped 3 bases and J dropped 2 bases, with 30 bases sitting between them. The CDR3 bases are TGTGCCAGCAGTGATACCACAGACCCTAGGCCACAGACAGAAGACACAGATACGCAGTATTTT. This encodes CASSDTTDPRPQTEDTDTQYF.

The chain recombines TRBV27 with TRBJ1-2, with 7 bases lining up with TRBD1. The CDR3 sequence is 14 residues long. V was pared by 8 bases and J by 4 bases, with 10 bases of the junction left unmatched. CDR1 MNHEY and CDR2 SMNVEV come from the germline V gene (reference sequence). CDR3 bases: TGTGCCAGCTGCCCACAGACAGGGACCTATGGCTACACCTTC. Translating gives CASCPQTGTYGYTF.

On this clonotype: At one end the junction does not follow the germline gene, possibly because of a read error. This chain connects TRBV20-1 to TRBJ2-5; D is perhaps TRBD1 (7 bases). This CDR3 has 13 residues. Looked up from germline, CDR1 is DFQATT and CDR2 is SNEGSKA (reference sequence). CDR3 region: CSARGQGGETQDF. The CDR3 DNA is TGCAGTGCTAGAGGACAGGGAGGCGAGACCCAGGACTTC.

This clonotype was found a few times. The chain employs TRBV29-1 and TRBJ2-3, with 14 nucleotides matching TRBD2. In germline, CDR1 is SQVTM, CDR2 ANQGSEA. Trimming took 4 bases from V and 1 from J; bases not matched to a gene: 13. This CDR3 is built from 19 residues. CDR3 DNA: TGCAGCGTTGTTACCCCCCCGGGACTAGCGGGAGTTGGCACAGATACGCAGTATTTT. This sequence encodes CSVVTPPGLAGVGTDTQYF.

Note on this clonotype: This sequence may be a read error, since a much larger clone differs from it by one base. The chain links TRBV10-3 to TRBJ2-5; weak D call: TRBD1 (6 bases). The CDR3 contains 14 residues. Trimming took 2 bases from V and 5 from J, leaving 12 bases between them. Germline V gene data show CDR1 as ENHRY and CDR2 as SYGVKD. CDR3 residues: CAISETGHGETQYF. The CDR3, as DNA: TGTGCCATCAGTGAGACAGGGCACGGGGAGACCCAGTACTTC.

This clonotype has only a few counts. This chain connects TRBV7-2 to TRBJ2-7, with D possibly matching TRBD2 (6 bases). The CDR3 runs to 14 residues. The germline V gene encodes CDR1 SGHTA and CDR2 FQGNSA. V was shortened by 6 bases and J by 3 bases, with 15 bases between the two germline ends. CDR3 in amino acids: CASRGGLGLYEQYF. CDR3 in DNA: TGTGCCAGCAGGGGGGGACTGGGACTCTACGAGCAGTACTTC.

The rearrangement joins TRBV18 to TRBJ2-3; 7 nucleotides align to TRBD1. CDR1 and CDR2 from the germline V gene are KGHSH and LQKENI. V lost 0 bases and J lost 4; bases outside the gene matches: 1. The CDR3 has 14 amino acids. The CDR3 region has the DNA TGTGCCAGCTCACCACCGACAGGGTCAGATACGCAGTATTTT. This gives the protein CASSPPTGSDTQYF.

In this sample, this clonotype turned up a few times. This rearrangement joins TRBV5-1 to TRBJ2-3; D may be TRBD1 (5 bases). Trimming removed 2 bases from V and 0 bases from J, with 10 bases in between. CDR3 length equals 15 residues. Germline V CDR1 and CDR2: SGHRS, YFSETQ. The CDR3 DNA sequence: TGCGCCAGCAGCTTAGCGAAGGGGAGCACAGATACGCAGTATTTT. Encoded protein: CASSLAKGSTDTQYF.

This chain links TRBV15 with TRBJ2-7; 8 bases match TRBD1. This CDR3 has 17 amino acids. J was trimmed by 2 bases and V by 0 bases; bases with no gene match: 9. In germline, CDR1 is LNHNV, CDR2 YYDKDF (reference sequence). CDR3 protein: CATSRDTNRDRPYEQYF. The CDR3 DNA sequence: TGTGCCACCAGCAGAGATACTAACCGGGACAGGCCCTACGAGCAGTACTTC.

This clonotype was observed a few times. The chain joins TRBV4-1 to TRBJ2-3; D call uncertain. CDR3 length equals 14 residues. V shed 5 bases and J shed 2 bases, with 11 bases lying between them. In germline, CDR1 is MGHRA, CDR2 YSYEKL. This chain's CDR3 is CASSIRTVTDTQYF. The DNA for the CDR3 is TGCGCCAGCAGCATCCGGACCGTCACAGATACGCAGTATTTT.

The V and J genes are TRBV7-6 and TRBJ2-2; D gene ambiguous. Looked up from germline, CDR1 is SGHVS and CDR2 is FNYEAQ. This CDR3 has 14 residues. Trimming took 4 bases from V and 6 from J, leaving 12 bases between them. CDR3 region: CASSSITVAGELFF. The CDR3 DNA reads as TGTGCCAGCAGCTCCATTACTGTGGCCGGGGAGCTGTTTTTT.

J is TRBJ2-1 and V is TRBV3-1; tentative D call: TRBD2 (6 bases). The V end lost 0 bases, the J end lost 0 bases, and 12 bases lay between the germline ends. The germline V gene encodes CDR1 LGHDT and CDR2 YNNKEL (reference sequence). The CDR3 runs to 17 residues. The CDR3 loop is CASSQDFWGVSYNEQFF. In DNA, the CDR3 is TGTGCCAGCAGCCAAGATTTCTGGGGGGTCTCCTACAATGAGCAGTTCTTC.

The rearrangement links TRBV7-9 to TRBJ2-5; D could derive from TRBD1 or TRBD2 (5 bases each). CDR3 length equals 14 residues. V lost 5 bases and J 4 bases, leaving 14 bases between the germline ends. CDR1 and CDR2 (germline): SEHNR, FQNEAQ (reference sequence). The CDR3 region is CASSIWDPGETQYF. The CDR3 DNA reads as TGTGCCAGCAGCATCTGGGACCCGGGAGAGACCCAGTACTTC. Based on the CDR3 plus reference TRBV7-9 and TRBJ2-5, the full variable domain is DTGVSQNPRHKITKRGQNVTFRCDPISEHNRLYWYRQTLGQGPEFLTYFQNEAQLEKSRLLSDRFSAERPKGSFSTLEIQRTEQGDSAMYLCASSIWDPGETQYFGPGTRLLVL.

The chain is built from TRBV2 and TRBJ1-2, with a possible D match to TRBD1 (5 bases). V lost 6 bases and J lost 8, with 13 bases in between. The V gene's germline CDR1 is SNHLY and CDR2 FYNNEI. This CDR3 comprises 12 residues. CDR3 DNA: TGTGCCAGCAGAGGGGACCTTCTAGGCTACACCTTC. Protein sequence: CASRGDLLGYTF.

As regards this clonotype: It may be a read error: a sequence one base away is much more abundant. The gene calls are TRBV4-3 and TRBJ2-5; 7 nucleotides line up with TRBD1. CDR1 is LGHNA and CDR2 is YSLEER in the germline V gene. This CDR3 region has 13 residues. Trimming took 6 bases from V and 7 from J; bases not matched to a gene: 8. In nucleotides, the CDR3 is TGCGCCAGCAGTCCAACAGGGGTAGGGACCCAGTACTTC. It is translated as CASSPTGVGTQYF.

The sample holds many counts of this clonotype. A much larger clone lies a single base off, so this may be a read error. CDR3 residues: CASSGKSSYNEQFF. CDR3 DNA: TGCGCCAGCAGCGGGAAGAGCTCCTACAATGAGCAGTTCTTC. This rearrangement joins TRBV5-1 to TRBJ2-1; no definite D call. Germline V gene lookup returns CDR1 SGHRS and CDR2 YFSETQ. Trimming took off 4 bases at V and 0 bases at J, with 8 bases between the two ends. This CDR3 comprises 14 residues.

The rearrangement joins TRBV7-9 to TRBJ2-1; D possibly corresponds to TRBD2 (6 bases). CDR1 and CDR2 (germline): SEHNR, FQNEAQ (reference sequence). CDR3 size: 15 residues. The V gene lost 5 bases and the J gene lost 13 bases, with 24 bases spanning the gap. As DNA, the CDR3 is TGTGCCAGCAGCGCTCCCCCCGGCGCCGGAGGGACCCAGTTCTTC. Translation gives CASSAPPGAGGTQFF.

The table lists this clonotype with a few counts. Possible read error: a much larger clone is one base away. The J gene is TRBJ2-1, the V gene TRBV29-1; TRBD2 agrees at 12 bases. The junction had 10 bases not matched to a gene; V was cut back by 7 bases and J by 15 bases. In germline, CDR1 is SQVTM, CDR2 ANQGSEA. CDR3 length: 12 amino acids. CDR3 in amino acids: CSGETSGGPTFF. DNA of the CDR3: TGCAGCGGTGAGACTAGCGGGGGCCCTACGTTCTTC.

The CDR3 spells CSARDQSRQGGRTPLHF. In DNA form, the CDR3 reads TGCAGTGCTAGAGATCAATCCAGGCAGGGAGGAAGAACACCCCTCCACTTT. The V call is TRBV20-1, the J call TRBJ1-6, with D perhaps TRBD1 (5 bases). There are 17 residues in the CDR3. The V and J ends lost 0 bases and 11 bases respectively, with 23 bases between them. Germline CDR1 and CDR2: DFQATT and SNEGSKA (reference sequence).

In this sample, this clonotype turned up a few times. This chain connects TRBV6-2 or TRBV6-3 to TRBJ1-5; D possibly corresponds to TRBD1 (6 bases). Trimming took off 8 bases at V and 4 bases at J, with 18 bases between the two ends. The germline CDR1 and CDR2 sequences are MNHEY and SVGEGT. The CDR3 has 15 amino acids. The CDR3 reads CASLNPDRLNQPQHF. The CDR3 DNA reads as TGTGCCAGCTTAAACCCGGACAGACTAAATCAGCCCCAGCATTTT.

A word on this clonotype: A much larger clone is a single base away; this may be a read error. The chain has TRBV20-1 and TRBJ2-1, with 11 bases matching TRBD2. Germline V gene lookup returns CDR1 DFQATT and CDR2 SNEGSKA (reference sequence). Trimming cost V 5 bases and J 4 bases; bases outside gene matches: 7. This CDR3 spans 15 amino acids. Written as DNA, the CDR3 is TGCAGTGCTGGGGATAGCGGGGGGGCTTACAATGAGCAGTTCTTC. The encoded protein is CSAGDSGGAYNEQFF.

The gene calls are TRBV6-1 and TRBJ2-3, with D tentatively TRBD1 or TRBD2 (5 bases each). Germline assignment: CDR1 MNHNS and CDR2 SASEGT. CDR3 length equals 17 residues. With 8 bases removed from V and 7 bases from J, the gap between germline ends came to 28 bases. The CDR3 reads CASARVSRDRGRNTQYF. The DNA of the CDR3 is TGTGCCAGCGCTCGGGTATCGAGGGACCGGGGACGGAATACGCAGTATTTT.